A selection of T cell receptor beta chains follows, all from one sample in a study of cytomegalovirus exposure and HLA in healthy donors. TCRdb's copy holds only in-frame clones and misses some; the assay was immunoSEQ multiplex PCR. This sample carries about 98,000 clones, 87% of them seen once, and the ten largest clones take 3% to 4.5%. The sample comprised PBMCs. The source of these receptors is a woman aged 25 to 39 in good health and CMV-seronegative. Both conserved end residues are part of each CDR3. A D gene is named only where the DNA matches it firmly. Rows may omit the clone size; those that give it use once, few, many or a size class.

j_call clone_size d_call v_call cdr3_nt cdr3_aa
TRBJ1-2 NA NA TRBV7-3 TGTGCCAGCAGCCTGGCTCAGGCCGTCGGCTACACCTTC CASSLAQAVGYTF
TRBJ2-5 NA NA TRBV2 TGTGCCAGCAGCCAAACAGGGATGGGGACCCAGTACTTC CASSQTGMGTQYF
TRBJ1-1 NA NA TRBV6-5 TGTGCCAGCAGTACTGCAGGGGTCACTGAAGCTTTCTTT CASSTAGVTEAFF
TRBJ2-1 NA TRBD2 TRBV4-3 TGCGCCAGCAGCCAAGACATTCCAGGTAGCGGGAGTGAGCAGTTCTTC CASSQDIPGSGSEQFF
TRBJ1-2 NA NA TRBV5-4 TGTGCCAGCAGCTTGGACCTCCTAGCCCAACGGGGCTACACCTTC CASSLDLLAQRGYTF
TRBJ1-4 NA NA TRBV7-9 TGTGCCAGCAGCTTAGCCGCAACTAATGAAAAACTGTTTTTT CASSLAATNEKLFF
TRBJ2-2 NA NA TRBV5-1 TGCGCCAGCAGCTTGGCCCCCAGGGCTAGTTGGTCCACCGGGGAGCTGTTTTTT CASSLAPRASWSTGELFF
TRBJ2-7 once TRBD2 TRBV4-3 TGCGCCAGCAGCCAAACTAGCGGGAGCCACGAGCAGTACTTC CASSQTSGSHEQYF
TRBJ1-2 NA TRBD1 TRBV7-8 TGTGCCAGCAGCCTAGGACAGGGGGCAAGTAGGGATGGCTACACCTTC CASSLGQGASRDGYTF
TRBJ2-7 NA TRBD2 TRBV10-3 TGTGCCAGTGGACTAGCGGCCTACGAGCAGTACTTC CASGLAAYEQYF
TRBJ2-7 NA TRBD1 TRBV7-6 TGTGCCAGCAGCCCGGGACAGGGGTACGAGCAGTACTTC CASSPGQGYEQYF
TRBJ2-1 NA TRBD1 TRBV6-5 TGTGCCAGCAGTTACTCCGGACAGGGAATATACAATGAGCAGTTCTTC CASSYSGQGIYNEQFF
TRBJ2-7 NA NA TRBV6-6 TGTGCCAGCAGGAGGGGGTTAGAGTCCCCAGCCTACGAGCAGTACTTC CASRRGLESPAYEQYF
TRBJ1-4 NA TRBD1 TRBV9 TGTGCCAGCAGCACCCGGACAGGGTGGGATGAAAAACTGTTTTTT CASSTRTGWDEKLFF
TRBJ1-3 NA NA TRBV7-9 TGTGCCAGCAGCTTTGGAGGAACAGGAAACACCATATATTTT CASSFGGTGNTIYF
TRBJ2-3 NA NA TRBV5-1 TGCGCCAGCAGCTTCTGGGGCCGAGATACGCAGTATTTT CASSFWGRDTQYF
TRBJ2-5 NA NA TRBV5-1 TGCGCCAGCAGCTTGGCTTTCAACCAATGGGGAGGTGGGATCCAAGAGACCCAGTACTTC CASSLAFNQWGGGIQETQYF
TRBJ2-6 NA TRBD1 TRBV11-2 TGTGCCAGCAGCTCGCCGCGACAGGGGCCGTCGGGGGCCAACGTCCTGACTTTC CASSSPRQGPSGANVLTF
TRBJ2-3 NA TRBD1 TRBV5-4 TGTGCCAGCAGCTTCCCGACAGGGTCGGGCACAGATACGCAGTATTTT CASSFPTGSGTDTQYF
TRBJ2-7 NA TRBD1 TRBV13 TGTGCCAGCAGCTCGACAGGGGAGTCCTACGAGCAGTACTTC CASSSTGESYEQYF
TRBJ2-5 once NA TRBV4-1 TGCGCCAGCAGCCTCCAACGGGAGATTCAAGAGACCCAGTACTTC CASSLQREIQETQYF
TRBJ2-7 NA NA TRBV11-2 TGTGCCAGCAGCTCTATTCAGGGTTGGTACGAGCAGTACTTC CASSSIQGWYEQYF